The T cell receptor (beta chain) under discussion was sequenced for a study of radiation and T cells in renal cell carcinoma. Generated by immunoSEQ multiplex PCR, the TCRdb table keeps only in-frame clones and is missing some. The sample carries approximately 90,000 clones, less than 90% recorded once. Trimming took off 4 bases at V and 2 bases at J, with 12 bases between the two ends. Germline CDR1 reads SGHRS; CDR2 reads YFSETQ. The CDR3 has 14 amino acids. Time point defined: baseline pretreatment blood. The treatment denotes: 15 Gy SBRT to primary tumor, nephrectomy 4 weeks later. Sequencing was performed on blood, taken from a patient whose treatment included radiotherapy and nephrectomy. The TCR comes from a man aged 50-60 years with renal cell carcinoma. J is TRBJ2-5 and V is TRBV5-1; D not certain. For the CDR3, the DNA is TGCGCCAGCAGCCACGGACGGAATCAAGAGACCCAGTACTTC. Translating gives CASSHGRNQETQYF.